This record looks at one TCR beta chain sequence and its context. What it binds is unknown. The data are from a study of cytomegalovirus exposure and HLA in healthy donors. Study in general: Earlier work reported around 110 million unique TCR beta sequences from about 180 million T cells.

60 Vbeta and 13 Jbeta primers were used in PCR. Sequenced by immunoSEQ multiplex PCR; TCRdb stores in-frame clones only, minus some. The sample contains 95,000 to 150,000 clones, roughly 76% of which appear only once. The V gene end was trimmed by 5 bases and the J gene end by 10 bases; junction bases not matched to a gene: 8. This CDR3 comprises 14 residues. The germline gives CDR1 SGHNT, CDR2 YENEEA. Findings and caveats of the study: TCR beta V segments were, for the most part, productive about 87% or about 30% of the time in an earlier analysis.

The sequence came from a young man in good health and CMV-seronegative. This rearrangement joins TRBV11-3 to TRBJ2-1; the match to TRBD2 covers 10 bases. Sequenced: PBMCs. The CDR3 bases are TGTGCCAGCAGCCCTACTAGCGGGATAGGGGAGCAGTTCTTC. Translating gives CASSPTSGIGEQFF.